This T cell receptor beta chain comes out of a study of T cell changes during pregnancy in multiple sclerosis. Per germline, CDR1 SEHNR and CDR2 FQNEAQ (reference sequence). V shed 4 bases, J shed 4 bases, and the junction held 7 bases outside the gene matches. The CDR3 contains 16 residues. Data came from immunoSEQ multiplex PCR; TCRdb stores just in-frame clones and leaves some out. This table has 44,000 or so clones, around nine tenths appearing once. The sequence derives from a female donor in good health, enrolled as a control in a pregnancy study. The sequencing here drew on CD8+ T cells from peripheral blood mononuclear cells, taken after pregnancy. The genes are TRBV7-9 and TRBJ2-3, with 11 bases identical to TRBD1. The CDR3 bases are TGTGCCAGCAGCTGGGGACAGGGGGAGTCGGCAGATACGCAGTATTTT. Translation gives CASSWGQGESADTQYF. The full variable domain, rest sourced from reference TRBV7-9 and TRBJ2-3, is DTGVSQNPRHKITKRGQNVTFRCDPISEHNRLYWYRQTLGQGPEFLTYFQNEAQLEKSRLLSDRFSAERPKGSFSTLEIQRTEQGDSAMYLCASSWGQGESADTQYFGPGTRLTVL.